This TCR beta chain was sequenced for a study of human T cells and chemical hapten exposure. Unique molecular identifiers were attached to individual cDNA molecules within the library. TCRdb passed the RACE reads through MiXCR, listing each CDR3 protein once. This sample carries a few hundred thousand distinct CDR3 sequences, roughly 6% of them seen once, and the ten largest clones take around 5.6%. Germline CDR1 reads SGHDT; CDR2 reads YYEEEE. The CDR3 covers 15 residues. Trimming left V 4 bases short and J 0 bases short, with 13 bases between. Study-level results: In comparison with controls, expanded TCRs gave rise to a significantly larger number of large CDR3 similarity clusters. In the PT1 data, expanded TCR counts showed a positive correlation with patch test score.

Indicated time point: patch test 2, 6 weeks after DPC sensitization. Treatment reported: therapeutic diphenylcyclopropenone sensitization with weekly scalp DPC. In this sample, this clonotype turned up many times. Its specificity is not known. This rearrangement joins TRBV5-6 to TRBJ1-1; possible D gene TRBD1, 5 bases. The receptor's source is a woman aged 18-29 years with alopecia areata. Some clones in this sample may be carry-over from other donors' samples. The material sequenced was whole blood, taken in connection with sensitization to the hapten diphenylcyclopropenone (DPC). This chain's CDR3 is CASSPQGSMNTEAFF. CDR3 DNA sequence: TGTGCCAGCAGCCCCCAGGGATCCATGAACACTGAAGCTTTCTTT.